This T cell receptor (beta chain) was captured by sequencing in a study of T-cell memory formation after mild COVID-19. As for the study in general: Largely, TCR clusters stayed within a single donor.

TCR alpha and TCR beta cDNA libraries carrying sample barcodes and UMIs came from 5'RACE with constant-segment primers. One entry per CDR3 protein results from TCRdb running MiXCR on the 5' RACE reads. The table has 550,000 to 600,000 distinct CDR3 sequences, about 20% seen once. This clonotype showed up just a few times. What it binds is not known. Study observations and caveats: Cross-reactive memory apparently joined, as some responding clones appeared in pre-infection memory. A balance of CD4 and CD8 characterized clones contracting day 15 to 85, whereas later expanders leaned CD4+.

The CDR3 is 12 amino acids. The germline V and J ends were trimmed by 6 bases and 6 bases, with 12 bases remaining between them. CDR1 is SGHKS and CDR2 is YYEKEE in the germline V gene (reference sequence). The clonotype originates from an adult woman who had mild COVID-19 (a few samples of this study predate the infection). Cell type and time point are not known. The sequencing sample was made of PBMCs or a T cell subset sorted from them (not recorded which). The chain is built from TRBV5-5 and TRBJ1-1; D not certain. The CDR3 DNA follows: TGTGCCAGCACCTCCCAGAGACCTGAAGCTTTCTTT. Its protein product is CASTSQRPEAFF. The variable domain in full, completed from reference TRBV5-5 and TRBJ1-1, reads DAGVTQSPTHLIKTRGQQVTLRCSPISGHKSVSWYQQVLGQGPQFIFQYYEKEERGRGNFPDRFSARQFPNYSSELNVNALLLGDSALYLCASTSQRPEAFFGQGTRLTVV.